These 10 T cell receptor beta chains originate from one sample sequenced in a study of CD8 T cells in ankylosing spondylitis. MiXCR was run by TCRdb on the 5' RACE reads, yielding one entry per CDR3 protein. Counted here are about 540,000 distinct CDR3 sequences, about 13% occurring once; the ten biggest clones make up nearly 7%. These TCRs are of unknown antigen specificity. Study findings and constraints: One TCR beta motif, made up of seven to nine highly homologous variants, appeared characteristic of ankylosing spondylitis blood.

What was sequenced was blood, either unsorted or a sorted T cell fraction (not recorded which). The receptor set was obtained from a male donor with ankylosing spondylitis.

The chain employs TRBV6-1 and TRBJ2-1; TRBD1 matches at 8 bases. The trim removed 6 bases at V and 5 bases at J, leaving 3 bases unmatched. CDR1 is MNHNS, CDR2 SASEGT, per germline. The CDR3 covers 13 residues. CDR3 region: CASRRTGNNEQFF. The CDR3 nucleotides read TGTGCCAGCAGGAGGACAGGGAACAATGAGCAGTTCTTC.

This clonotype was picked up a small number of times. A much larger clone lies a single base off, so this may be a read error. J is TRBJ2-7 and V is TRBV12-3 or TRBV12-4; no clear D gene. This CDR3 has 18 amino acids. This CDR3 reads CACSFRASLFDGSYEQYF. Here the CDR3 DNA reads TGTGCCTGCAGTTTTCGGGCTAGTCTTTTCGATGGGTCCTACGAGCAGTACTTC.

This clonotype was counted a few times. The V and J genes are TRBV7-2 and TRBJ1-4, with 8 bases lining up with TRBD1. Germline V gene lookup returns CDR1 SGHTA and CDR2 FQGNSA. V trimming: 5 bases; J trimming: 3 bases; junction bases outside the gene matches: 5. CDR3 length: 15 amino acids. The CDR3 sequence is CASSPNRGSNEKLFF. CDR3 bases: TGTGCCAGCAGCCCAAACAGGGGGTCTAATGAAAAACTGTTTTTT.

This clonotype came up a few times. V usage is TRBV2 and J usage is TRBJ2-7, with 9 bases lining up with TRBD1. There are 15 residues in the CDR3. Germline CDR1 SNHLY, CDR2 FYNNEI. With 5 bases clipped from V and 3 bases from J, the junction kept 8 bases outside the gene matches. CDR3 residues: CASSLRTGAFYEQYF. For the CDR3, the DNA is TGTGCCAGCAGTCTAAGGACAGGGGCGTTCTACGAGCAGTACTTC.

This clonotype showed up just a few times. CDR3 region: CSALRDRGEAFF. CDR3 coding DNA: TGCAGTGCACTAAGGGACAGGGGTGAAGCTTTCTTT. V gene TRBV20-1 combines with J gene TRBJ1-1; 10 bases agree with TRBD1. This CDR3 is 12 amino acids long. Losses at the gene ends were 6 bases for V and 7 bases for J; bases not matched to a gene: 5. Germline loops: CDR1 DFQATT, CDR2 SNEGSKA (reference sequence).

This clonotype was seen a handful of times. The genes are TRBV11-1 and TRBJ1-5, with 10 bases lining up with TRBD1. The trim removed 3 bases at V and 6 bases at J, leaving 14 bases unmatched. The CDR3 loop spans 18 amino acids. Germline CDR1 and CDR2: SGHAT and FQDESV (reference sequence). CDR3: CASSFTGQGNRGGQPQHF. CDR3 in DNA: TGTGCCAGCAGCTTTACGGGACAGGGGAACAGGGGCGGTCAGCCCCAGCATTTT.

The rearrangement uses TRBV27 and TRBJ1-1; 8 bases align to TRBD1. Germline V CDR1 and CDR2: MNHEY, SMNVEV (reference sequence). This CDR3 region has 14 residues. Unmatched junction bases numbered 5, after V lost 0 bases and J lost 8 bases. CDR3 DNA: TGTGCCAGCAGTTTATCGGCAGGGGGCAGCGAAGCTTTCTTT. It translates to CASSLSAGGSEAFF.

The chain employs TRBV7-9 and TRBJ2-5; maybe TRBD2 (6 bases). V lost 4 bases, J lost 5 bases, and 20 bases lay in between. Germline V gene sequence: CDR1 SEHNR, CDR2 FQNEAQ (reference sequence). The CDR3 loop spans 16 amino acids. In nucleotides, the CDR3 is TGTGCCAGCAGCTCATCGCGGGGCGGTGATGGGGAGACCCAGTACTTC. Amino acid sequence: CASSSSRGGDGETQYF.

In this sample, this clonotype turned up many times. One junction end does not reproduce the germline sequence, and a read error may be involved. V and J are TRBV5-1 and TRBJ1-1; D ambiguous. The CDR3 runs 13 residues. Germline V gene data show CDR1 as SGHRS and CDR2 as YFSETQ. CDR3 protein: CASSLRRDTEAFF. CDR3 in DNA: TGTGCCAGCAGTTTACGTAGGGACACTGAAGCTTTCTTT.

There are a few counts of this clonotype. This chain uses TRBV15 with TRBJ2-4, with TRBD1 matching 8 bases. Trimming at V came to 1 base and at J to 4 bases, leaving 6 bases not matched to a gene. Germline lookup yields CDR1 LNHNV and CDR2 YYDKDF (reference sequence). This CDR3 is 16 amino acids long. CDR3 coding DNA: TGTGCCACCAGCAGAGCCCCCGGACAGGGTAAAAACATTCAGTACTTC. It specifies CATSRAPGQGKNIQYF.